The T cell receptor (beta chain) under discussion was sequenced for a study of Ad26.COV2.S vaccination and SARS-CoV-2 variants. Overall study: Once, or twice with 56 days between doses, Ad26.COV2.S was given intramuscularly.

CDR3 length: 16 residues. V was pared by 5 bases and J by 4 bases, with 19 bases between. In germline, CDR1 is SGHVS, CDR2 FQNEAQ. Generated by immunoSEQ multiplex PCR, the TCRdb table keeps only in-frame clones and is missing some. The sample holds under 500,000 clones, about nine tenths seen once. Treatment in this sample: around 19 received Ad26.COV2.S at low or high dose, single or two shots; five or six received placebo; per-sample allocation not given. Collection of samples fell on day 63 after the first vaccine or placebo injection. This receptor was obtained from a person aged 18 to 59 who received the Ad26.COV2.S COVID-19 vaccine or a placebo. Material: peripheral blood, obtained in a trial of Ad26.COV2.S vaccine versus placebo. V usage is TRBV7-8 and J usage is TRBJ2-3, with D perhaps matching TRBD1 (6 bases). For the CDR3, the DNA is TGTGCCAGCAGCCCCACCAGGGGCCTAGGGTCAGATACGCAGTATTTT. This gives the protein CASSPTRGLGSDTQYF.